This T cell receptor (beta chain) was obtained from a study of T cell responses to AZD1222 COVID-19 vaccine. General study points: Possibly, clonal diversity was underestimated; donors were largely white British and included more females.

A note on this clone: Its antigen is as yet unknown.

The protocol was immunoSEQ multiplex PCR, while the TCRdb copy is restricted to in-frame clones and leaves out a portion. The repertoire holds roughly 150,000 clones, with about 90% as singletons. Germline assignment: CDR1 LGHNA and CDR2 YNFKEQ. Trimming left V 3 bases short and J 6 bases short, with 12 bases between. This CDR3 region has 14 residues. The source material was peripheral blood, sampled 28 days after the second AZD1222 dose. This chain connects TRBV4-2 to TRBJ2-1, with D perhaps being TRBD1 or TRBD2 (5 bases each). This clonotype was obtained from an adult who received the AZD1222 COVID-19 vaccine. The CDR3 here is CASSHPGTLNEQFF. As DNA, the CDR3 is TGTGCCAGCAGCCACCCCGGGACCCTCAATGAGCAGTTCTTC.